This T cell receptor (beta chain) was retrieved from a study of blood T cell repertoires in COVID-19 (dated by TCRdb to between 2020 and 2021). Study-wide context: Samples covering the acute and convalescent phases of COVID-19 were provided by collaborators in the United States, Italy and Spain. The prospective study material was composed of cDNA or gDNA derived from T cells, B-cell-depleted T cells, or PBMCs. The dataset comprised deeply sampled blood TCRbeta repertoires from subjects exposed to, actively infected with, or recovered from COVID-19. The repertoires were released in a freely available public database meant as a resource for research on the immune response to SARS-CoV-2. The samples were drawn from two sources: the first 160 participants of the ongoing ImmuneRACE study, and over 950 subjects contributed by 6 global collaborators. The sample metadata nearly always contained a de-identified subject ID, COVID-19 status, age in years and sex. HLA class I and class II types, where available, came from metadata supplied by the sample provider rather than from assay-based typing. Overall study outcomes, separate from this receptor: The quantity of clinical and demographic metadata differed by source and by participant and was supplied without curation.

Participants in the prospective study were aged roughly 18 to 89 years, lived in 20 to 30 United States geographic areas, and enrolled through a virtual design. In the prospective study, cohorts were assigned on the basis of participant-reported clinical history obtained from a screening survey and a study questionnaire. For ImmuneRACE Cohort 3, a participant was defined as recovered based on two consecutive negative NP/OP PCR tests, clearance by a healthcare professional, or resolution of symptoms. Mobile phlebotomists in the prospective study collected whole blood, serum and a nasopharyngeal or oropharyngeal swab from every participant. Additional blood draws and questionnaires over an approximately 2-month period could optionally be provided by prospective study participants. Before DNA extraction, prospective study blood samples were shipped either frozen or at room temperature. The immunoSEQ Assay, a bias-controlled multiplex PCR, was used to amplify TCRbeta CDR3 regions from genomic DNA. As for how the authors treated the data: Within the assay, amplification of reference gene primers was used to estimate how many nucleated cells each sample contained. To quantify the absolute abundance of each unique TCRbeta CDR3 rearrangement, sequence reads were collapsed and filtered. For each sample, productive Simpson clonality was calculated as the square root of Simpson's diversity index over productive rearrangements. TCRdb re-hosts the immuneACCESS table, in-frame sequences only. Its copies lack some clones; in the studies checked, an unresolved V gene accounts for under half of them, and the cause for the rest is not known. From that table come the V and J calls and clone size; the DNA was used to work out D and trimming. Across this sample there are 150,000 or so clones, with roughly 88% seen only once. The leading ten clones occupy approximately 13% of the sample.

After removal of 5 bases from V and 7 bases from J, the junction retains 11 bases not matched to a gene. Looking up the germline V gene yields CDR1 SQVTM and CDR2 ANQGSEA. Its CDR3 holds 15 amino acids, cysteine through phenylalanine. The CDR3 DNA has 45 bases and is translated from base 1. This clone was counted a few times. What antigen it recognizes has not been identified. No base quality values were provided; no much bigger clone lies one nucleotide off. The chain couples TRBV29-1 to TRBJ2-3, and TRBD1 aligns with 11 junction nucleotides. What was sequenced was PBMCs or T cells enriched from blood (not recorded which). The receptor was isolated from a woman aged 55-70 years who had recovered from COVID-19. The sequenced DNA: TGCAGCGTTCAACGGACAGGGGGCACCACTAATACGCAGTATTTT. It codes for CSVQRTGGTTNTQYF.